This T cell receptor beta chain was observed in a study of T cells after posttransplantation cyclophosphamide. Study-wide results and caveats: Donor-recipient repertoire similarity was low at 1-2 months, rising over year one. Skin or GI-infiltrating T cells shared few TRB sequences with blood. Recipient CMV seropositivity and CMV reactivation strongly tracked TRB clonality.

Repertoires were generated with immunoSEQ multiplex PCR, while TCRdb's copy carries only in-frame clones and drops some. This sample carries tens of thousands of clones, none of them present only once. This clone was seen at least ten times. The antigen remains unidentified. The CDR3 spans 14 residues. V lost 3 bases and J 6 bases, leaving 15 bases between the germline ends. Germline assignment: CDR1 GTSNPN and CDR2 SVGIG (reference sequence). The rearrangement links TRBV30 to TRBJ2-1; weak D call: TRBD1 (8 bases). This receptor was identified in a man aged 45-60 years in good health, CMV-negative, and a related stem cell transplant donor. The sample consisted of PBMCs. CDR3 sequence (DNA): TGTGCCTGGAGACAGGGGGGGGTGCGCAATGAGCAGTTCTTC. Protein: CAWRQGGVRNEQFF.